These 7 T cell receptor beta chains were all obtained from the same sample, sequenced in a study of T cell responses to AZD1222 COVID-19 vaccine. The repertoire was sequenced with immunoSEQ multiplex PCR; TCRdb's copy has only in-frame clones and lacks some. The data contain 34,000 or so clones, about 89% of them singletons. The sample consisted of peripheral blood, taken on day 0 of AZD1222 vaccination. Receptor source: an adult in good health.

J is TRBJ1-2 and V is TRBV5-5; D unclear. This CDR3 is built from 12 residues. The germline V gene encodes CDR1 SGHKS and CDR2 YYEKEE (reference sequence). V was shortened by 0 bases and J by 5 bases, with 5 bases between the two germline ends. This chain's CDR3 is CASSLDSYGYTF. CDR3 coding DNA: TGTGCCAGCAGCTTGGACAGTTATGGCTACACCTTC.

As DNA, the CDR3 is TGTGCCAGCAGCTCGGACAGAGACACCGGGGAGCTGTTTTTT. Its protein is CASSSDRDTGELFF. V usage is TRBV7-2 and J usage is TRBJ2-2, with D possibly TRBD1 on 6 matching bases. Trimming removed 4 bases from V and 3 bases from J, with 9 bases in between. Germline V lookup: CDR1 SGHTA, CDR2 FQGNSA. CDR3 length: 14 amino acids.

The CDR3 is CASSPDRFAYGYTF. CDR3 coding DNA: TGTGCCAGCAGTCCGGACAGATTCGCCTATGGCTACACCTTC. The chain is built from TRBV7-3 and TRBJ1-2, with a weak D call TRBD1 (6 bases). The V end lost 6 bases, the J end lost 4 bases, and 15 bases lay between the germline ends. CDR3 size: 14 residues. Germline V CDR1 and CDR2: SGHTA, FQGTGA.

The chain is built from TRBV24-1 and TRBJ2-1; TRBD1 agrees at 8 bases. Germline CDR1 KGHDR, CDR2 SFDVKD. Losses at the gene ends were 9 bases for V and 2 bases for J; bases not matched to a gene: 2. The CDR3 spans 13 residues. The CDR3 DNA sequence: TGTGCCACCGGGACAGGCGCCTACAATGAGCAGTTCTTC. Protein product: CATGTGAYNEQFF.

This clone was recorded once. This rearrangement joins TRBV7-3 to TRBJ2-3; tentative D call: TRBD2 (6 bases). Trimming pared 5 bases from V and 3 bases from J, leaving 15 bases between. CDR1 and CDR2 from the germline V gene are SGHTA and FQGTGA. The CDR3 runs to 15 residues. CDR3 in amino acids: CASSIRDGGTDTQYF. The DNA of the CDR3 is TGTGCCAGCAGCATCCGGGACGGAGGGACAGATACGCAGTATTTT.

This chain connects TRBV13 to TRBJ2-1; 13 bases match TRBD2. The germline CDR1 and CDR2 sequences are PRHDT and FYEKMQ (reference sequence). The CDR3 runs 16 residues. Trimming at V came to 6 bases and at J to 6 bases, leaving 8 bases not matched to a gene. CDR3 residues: CASSPLTSGRVNEQFF. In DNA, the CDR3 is TGTGCCAGCAGTCCTCTAACTAGCGGGAGGGTCAATGAGCAGTTCTTC.

The CDR3 DNA is TGTGCCAGCAGTTTGGGTCTGGATACGCAGTATTTT. Translating it yields CASSLGLDTQYF. The rearrangement uses TRBV12-3 or TRBV12-4 and TRBJ2-3; no reliable D call. Trimming left V 3 bases short and J 6 bases short, with 7 bases between. This CDR3 has 12 amino acids.